The clone carrying this TCR beta chain was detected a few times. Its antigen is not identified. The CDR3 covers 16 residues. With 2 bases clipped from V and 9 bases from J, the junction kept 11 bases outside the gene matches. Germline loops: CDR1 SGHTA, CDR2 FQGNSA. Template switching (which added a universal primer site) was used, and cDNA carried unique molecular identifiers. TCRdb processed the 5' RACE reads anew with MiXCR; each CDR3 protein has one entry. The profile shows fewer than 550,000 distinct CDR3 sequences, roughly an eighth of them singletons. Healthy Caucasians provided all donations. This record comes from a study of identical twins. The study's findings and limits: Memory repertoires lacked the insertion deficit that abundant cord blood beta clonotypes showed.

These sequences were also reported in another study, on yellow fever vaccine responses in identical twins.

Specimen: CD4+ T cells sorted from blood. This receptor was identified in a woman aged 18 to 35 in good health. The chain has TRBV7-2 and TRBJ2-1; TRBD2 matches 9 bases. In nucleotides, the CDR3 is TGTGCCAGCAGCTTAAGACGAGCGGGAGGTTTGATTGAGCAGTTCTTC. Amino acid sequence: CASSLRRAGGLIEQFF.